This note documents a single T cell receptor (beta chain) sequence. Data came from immunoSEQ multiplex PCR; TCRdb stores just in-frame clones and leaves some out. Of roughly 180,000 clones in the sample, 70% to 80% are singletons; the top ten hold roughly 8.7%. This sample was included in a study of blood T cell repertoires in COVID-19. Trimming cost V 0 bases and J 6 bases, with 19 bases left between them. In germline, CDR1 is SGHTA, CDR2 FQGNSA. This CDR3 is built from 17 residues. This chain connects TRBV7-2 to TRBJ2-3; the D gene is possibly TRBD1 (6 bases). The sequence was obtained from a woman aged 45-59 years with active or convalescent COVID-19. The sample was peripheral blood. CDR3 sequence reads: CASSLAPRGGAGDTQYF. DNA of the CDR3: TGTGCCAGCAGCTTAGCCCCGCGAGGGGGAGCAGGGGATACGCAGTATTTT.